The rows below give T cell receptor beta chains drawn from one sample of a study of T cells in Graves' hyperthyroidism and ophthalmopathy. Using its own MiXCR run on the multiplex PCR reads, TCRdb lists one record per CDR3 protein. The profile shows around 200,000 distinct CDR3 sequences, 15% to 20% of them singletons. The source material was blood. Receptors originate from a woman aged 50 to 65 with Graves' hyperthyroidism. CDR3s include the opening cysteine and the closing phenylalanine or tryptophan. D genes are given only for firm matches. Only part of the rows carry a size: once, few, many, or a class if the clone is expanded.

D gene | J gene | V gene | clone size | CDR3 DNA | CDR3 protein
TRBD1 | TRBJ1-2 | TRBV28 | many | TGTGCCAGCAGTTTATTCCCGTCCCCGGGACAGGCCTCATATGGCTACACCTTC | CASSLFPSPGQASYGYTF
TRBD1 | TRBJ1-5 | TRBV18 | many | TGTGCCAGCTCACCAACAGGGGGCGGTGGTCAGCCCCAGCATTTT | CASSPTGGGGQPQHF
- | TRBJ2-2 | TRBV25-1 | many | TGTGCCAGCAACGGGGGCGGGGAGCTGTTTTTT | CASNGGGELFF
- | TRBJ1-2 | TRBV7-9 | many | TGTGCCAGCAGCTTAGTACAGAACTATGGCTACACCTTC | CASSLVQNYGYTF
TRBD2 | TRBJ2-7 | TRBV11-2 | few | TGTGCCAGCAGCCCCCCTTCCCTTAGCGGGAGGGGCTACGAGCAGTACTTC | CASSPPSLSGRGYEQYF
TRBD1 | TRBJ1-2 | TRBV5-5 | many | TGTGCCAGCAGCTCCATCGGGACAGGGGGCAGAGGCTACACCTTC | CASSSIGTGGRGYTF
- | TRBJ1-5 | TRBV7-3 | few | TGTGCCAGCAGCTCCACCCGGGACTCACCCCAGCATTTT | CASSSTRDSPQHF
TRBD1 | TRBJ1-6 | TRBV2 | - | TGTGCCAGCAGTTCATCGGGACAGGGCTCGGGGACCCTCCACTTT | CASSSSGQGSGTLHF
- | TRBJ1-1 | TRBV6-1 | few | TGTGCCAGCAGTACCGGGCCTGCGAACACTGAAGCTTTCTTT | CASSTGPANTEAFF
- | TRBJ1-5 | TRBV6-1 | many | TGTGCCAGCAGTGAAAACGGGGAAGGCAATCAGCCCCAGCATTTT | CASSENGEGNQPQHF
- | TRBJ1-2 | TRBV3-1 | many | TGTGCCAGCAGCCAAGATGGCGAAGGAGACTATGGCTACACCTTC | CASSQDGEGDYGYTF
TRBD1 | TRBJ2-3 | TRBV28 | many | TGTGCCAGCAGTTTTCGGGGACAGGCCACAGATACGCAGTATTTT | CASSFRGQATDTQYF
TRBD1 | TRBJ2-1 | TRBV5-5 | many | TGTGCCAGCAGCCCGGTGGGGGGGACAGGGGGATGGAATGAGCAGTTCTTC | CASSPVGGTGGWNEQFF
- | TRBJ2-5 | TRBV5-1 | many | TGCGCCAGCGCGCAGGGGTACCAAGAGACCCAGTACTTC | CASAQGYQETQYF
- | TRBJ2-5 | TRBV6-1 | - | TGTGCCAGCATCGGACGGGAAGAGACCCAGTACTTC | CASIGREETQYF
- | TRBJ1-2 | TRBV20-1 | many | TGCAGTGCTATTACCACAGCTAACTATGGCTACACCTTC | CSAITTANYGYTF
TRBD1 | TRBJ2-1 | TRBV6-1 | many | TGTGCCAGCAGTTTGGCCGGGACAGGGCACAATGAGCAGTTCTTC | CASSLAGTGHNEQFF
- | TRBJ1-1 | TRBV20-1 | many | TGCAGTGCTCCGAGTAACCAAGAAGCTTTCTTT | CSAPSNQEAFF
- | TRBJ2-3 | TRBV9 | many | TGTGCCAGCAGCGGGTTTCTTCCGAGAACGCAGTATTTT | CASSGFLPRTQYF
TRBD2 | TRBJ2-1 | TRBV27 | many | TGTGCCAGCAGTATTCTAGCGGGGGCCTACAATGAGCAGTTCTTC | CASSILAGAYNEQFF
TRBD2 | TRBJ2-1 | TRBV6-1 | - | TGTGCCAGCAAATCCATAGAGGCGGGGGTGTACAATGAGCAGTTCTTC | CASKSIEAGVYNEQFF
- | TRBJ2-5 | TRBV11-2 | many | TGTGCCAGCAGCGCCCGATGGGAGACCCAGTACTTC | CASSARWETQYF
TRBD1 | TRBJ2-3 | TRBV20-1 | many | TGCAGTGCTATAACAGGGGAAACAGATACGCAGTATTTT | CSAITGETDTQYF
- | TRBJ1-6 | TRBV4-3 | few | TGCGCCAGCAGCCAAGGAGCACATGCGAATTCACCCCTCCACTTT | CASSQGAHANSPLHF
- | TRBJ2-7 | TRBV28 | many | TGTGCCAGCAGTTCCCCGCGAGGGATATCCTACGAGCAGTACTTC | CASSSPRGISYEQYF
- | TRBJ1-5 | TRBV12-3/TRBV12-4 | many | TGTGCCAGCAGTTTAATAATAATGAGCGGGATAGGCAATCAGCCCCAGCATTTT | CASSLIIMSGIGNQPQHF
TRBD1 | TRBJ1-1 | TRBV4-2 | - | TGTGCCAGCAGCCAAGTGGACAGGGACGGAACTGAAGCTTTCTTT | CASSQVDRDGTEAFF
- | TRBJ1-1 | TRBV4-1 | - | TGCGCCAGCAGCCAAGACAGGGTTCTATCCGAAGCTTTCTTT | CASSQDRVLSEAFF
- | TRBJ2-1 | TRBV2 | many | TGTGCCAGCATTATGGGATACAATGAGCAGTTCTTC | CASIMGYNEQFF
- | TRBJ2-3 | TRBV7-9 | many | TGTGCCAGCATCAATCGCGGGGGCACAGATACGCAGTATTTT | CASINRGGTDTQYF
- | TRBJ1-1 | TRBV2 | many | TGTGCCAGCAGTGAAGAGCCAGCGCTCACGGCTGAAGCTTTCTTT | CASSEEPALTAEAFF
- | TRBJ2-1 | TRBV4-3 | - | TGCGCCAGCAGCCATGAATGGGTCGGACCTGCAGGTGAGCAGTTCTTC | CASSHEWVGPAGEQFF
TRBD1 | TRBJ1-1 | TRBV2 | many | TGTGCCAGCGAGTACACAGGGGGGGGAACTGAAGCTTTCTTT | CASEYTGGGTEAFF
- | TRBJ2-1 | TRBV6-1 | - | TGTGCCAGCATCTCATCAGAGGGACACCCCTACAATGAGCAGTTCTTC | CASISSEGHPYNEQFF
- | TRBJ2-2 | TRBV27 | - | TGTGCCAGCGGTGGATTTGGCGTTCTCGGGGAGCTGTTTTTT | CASGGFGVLGELFF
- | TRBJ1-2 | TRBV3-1 | - | TGTGCCAGCAGCCACCACAGTGAGGGTTCCTATGCCTACACCTTC | CASSHHSEGSYAYTF
- | TRBJ1-1 | TRBV20-1 | many | TGCAGTGCTGGGGACGCCGGCTATGAAGCTTTCTTT | CSAGDAGYEAFF
- | TRBJ2-7 | TRBV18 | - | TGTGCCAGCTCAGCCGGCGAGGGTTTGCACGAGCAGTACTTC | CASSAGEGLHEQYF
TRBD2 | TRBJ2-3 | TRBV4-3 | few | TGCGCCAGCAGCCAAGACCTCTCGACTAGCAGAGATACGCAGTATTTT | CASSQDLSTSRDTQYF
- | TRBJ2-7 | TRBV20-1 | - | TGCAGTGTAATACTCCCCTCCTACGAGCAGTACTTC | CSVILPSYEQYF
TRBD2 | TRBJ2-3 | TRBV5-6 | many | TGTGCCAGCAGCTTGTACGGGGGGGCCCAAGATACGCAGTATTTT | CASSLYGGAQDTQYF
- | TRBJ1-6 | TRBV6-1 | few | TGTGCCAGCAGCCCAGGGCCAACTAATTCACCCCTCCACTTT | CASSPGPTNSPLHF
- | TRBJ1-5 | TRBV12-3/TRBV12-4 | many | TGTGCCAGCAGTTTATCCGGGGCAGGCAATCAGCCCCAGCATTTT | CASSLSGAGNQPQHF
TRBD1 | TRBJ2-5 | TRBV19 | once | TGTGCCAGTAGGGGGACAGGGCTCGACCAAGAGACCCAGTACTTC | CASRGTGLDQETQYF
- | TRBJ1-1 | TRBV29-1 | - | TGCAGCGGGCGGACCGGAGCTGAAGCTTTCTTT | CSGRTGAEAFF
- | TRBJ1-1 | TRBV7-2 | many | TGTGCCAGCAGCTTCCCCACTTCAAGAGGGGCAGTAGGGACTGAAGCTTTCTTT | CASSFPTSRGAVGTEAFF
TRBD2 | TRBJ2-3 | TRBV5-1 | - | TGCGCCAGCAGCCCTGGACTAGCGGGGGGGAACACAGATACGCAGTATTTT | CASSPGLAGGNTDTQYF
- | TRBJ1-5 | TRBV4-1 | - | TGCGCCAGCAGCCAAGTCCTCCCCCGGGGGCAGCCCCAGCATTTT | CASSQVLPRGQPQHF
TRBD1 | TRBJ2-7 | TRBV5-6 | - | TGTGCCAGCAGCTCACAGGGGCACGACGAGCAGTACTTC | CASSSQGHDEQYF
- | TRBJ1-5 | TRBV27 | - | TGTGCCAGCAGTCCCGAACCCCTCACCATTCGCAATCAGCCCCAGCATTTT | CASSPEPLTIRNQPQHF
- | TRBJ1-3 | TRBV11-2 | many | TGTGCCAGCGGCCGGGACACTATCGGAAACACCATATATTTT | CASGRDTIGNTIYF
- | TRBJ1-6 | TRBV20-1 | many | TGCAGTGCACCTTTAACCCTTGACAGGACCCTTCTCCACTTT | CSAPLTLDRTLLHF
- | TRBJ1-6 | TRBV7-9 | - | TGTGCCAGCAGCTTAGACGGGCGTCGGGGTCCACCCCTCCACTTT | CASSLDGRRGPPLHF
- | TRBJ1-5 | TRBV20-1 | many | TGCAGTGCTAGAGATCCCCGCGCGGTAGGGAGGGGCGCTTGGAGCAATCAGCCCCAGCATTTT | CSARDPRAVGRGAWSNQPQHF
TRBD1 | TRBJ1-2 | TRBV28 | many | TGTGCCAGCAGTTGGCCGAAGGGTACAGGGGTTGGCTACACCTTC | CASSWPKGTGVGYTF